This T cell receptor beta chain was sequenced during a study of T-cell reconstitution after alpha-beta-depleted transplantation in children. Study outcomes and limitations: From surviving recipient T cells and thymic progenitors came the high day-60 TCRbeta diversity observed in some patients. Counts and diversity of T cells one year after transplant came mostly from newly produced T cells. Roughly two months post-transplant, alpha-beta T cells reportedly originated from several hundred graft clones that had expanded.

This clonotype was detected a few times. Its target is unknown. TCRbeta library preparation incorporated unique molecular identifiers. TCRdb re-analysed the PCR reads in MiXCR, keeping a single row per CDR3 protein. The data contain around 60,000 distinct CDR3 sequences, about 40% of them singletons. This sample comprised PBMCs, mostly from graft donor cells, obtained 360 days after TCRalphabeta/CD19-depleted stem cell transplant. This sequence was found in a male patient younger than 18 who had a stem cell transplant for acute lymphoblastic leukemia, so the T cells may come from the graft donor.

This CDR3 is CSVMGRTNTEAFF. The CDR3 DNA sequence: TGCAGCGTCATGGGACGGACGAACACTGAAGCTTTCTTT. V is TRBV29-1 and J is TRBJ1-1; D may be TRBD1 (5 bases). Germline-derived CDR1 and CDR2 are SQVTM and ANQGSEA. Trimming removed 6 bases at V and 1 base at J, with 12 bases between. This CDR3 is built from 13 residues.